What follows are 7 T cell receptor beta chains derived from one specimen sequenced in a study of shared clonotypes between healthy human individuals. Assay used: immunoSEQ multiplex PCR; TCRdb lists only in-frame clones, some missing. The repertoire holds hundreds of thousands of clones, with around two thirds as singletons. The sample taken for sequencing was memory CD4+ T cells sorted from blood. Subset described: CD45RA-negative fraction. The receptors come from a woman aged 30 to 39 in good health.

V is TRBV5-1 and J is TRBJ2-1, with D unclear. V dropped 4 bases and J dropped 3 bases, with 14 bases sitting between them. The germline gives CDR1 SGHRS, CDR2 YFSETQ. The CDR3 covers 15 residues. The CDR3: CASSRDSSLYNEQFF. The DNA of the CDR3 is TGCGCCAGCAGCCGTGACTCGTCGCTCTACAATGAGCAGTTCTTC.

This rearrangement joins TRBV6-1 to TRBJ2-7; tentatively, D is TRBD1 (6 bases). CDR1 is MNHNS and CDR2 is SASEGT in the germline V gene. Trimming pared 4 bases from V and 5 bases from J, leaving 18 bases between. CDR3 length: 15 amino acids. DNA of the CDR3: TGTGCCAGCAGTGCAAAACTTAGGGGGATCGACGAGCAGTACTTC. It encodes CASSAKLRGIDEQYF.

This chain connects TRBV28 to TRBJ2-7; 16 bases line up with TRBD2. This CDR3 has 15 residues. The germline V gene encodes CDR1 MDHEN and CDR2 SYDVKM. The ends lost 6 bases at V and 6 bases at J; junction bases unmatched: 5. The CDR3 nucleotides are TGTGCCAGCAGAGCCGGGACTAGCGGGAGGGGCGAGCAGTACTTC. Its protein product is CASRAGTSGRGEQYF.

This clone was seen just once. The chain carries TRBV7-2 and TRBJ2-5, with 9 bases that match TRBD1. The CDR3 length is 17 residues. V dropped 4 bases and J dropped 3; count of bases not matched to a gene: 12. The germline V gene has CDR1 SGHTA and CDR2 FQGNSA. This CDR3 is CASSSKLGGTGKETQYF. CDR3 nucleotide sequence: TGTGCCAGCAGCTCGAAATTGGGGGGGACAGGGAAAGAGACCCAGTACTTC. Using reference TRBV7-2 and TRBJ2-5 for the parts outside the CDR3, the full variable domain is GAGVSQSPSNKVTEKGKDVELRCDPISGHTALYWYRQSLGQGLEFLIYFQGNSAPDKSGLPSDRFSAERTGGSVSTLTIQRTQQEDSAVYLCASSSKLGGTGKETQYFGPGTRLLVL.

The count of this clone is one. The CDR3 loop is CASSLVPAGGNEQYF. DNA of the CDR3: TGCGCCAGCAGCTTGGTTCCGGCAGGGGGCAACGAGCAGTACTTC. The chain combines TRBV5-1 with TRBJ2-7; 8 bases match TRBD1. V lost 0 bases, J lost 5 bases, and 7 bases stayed unmatched. This CDR3 is built from 15 residues. Per germline, CDR1 SGHRS and CDR2 YFSETQ.

The CDR3 bases are TGTGCCAGCAGCGTCGGACAGGAGACTGAAGCTTTCTTT. Its protein is CASSVGQETEAFF. V and J are TRBV11-2 and TRBJ1-1; 7 positions match TRBD1. Looked up from germline, CDR1 is SGHAT and CDR2 is FQNNGV. The length of the CDR3 is 13 residues. V lost 5 bases to trimming and J lost 5 bases; unmatched junction nucleotides: 5.

Remarks on this clone: The same CDR3 can be traced to other DNA sequences in this sample. The genes are TRBV2 and TRBJ2-7, with a tentative D call TRBD1 (5 bases). CDR1 is SNHLY and CDR2 is FYNNEI in the germline V gene. V gave up 8 bases and J gave up 3 bases, with 8 bases separating them. The CDR3 is made up of 11 amino acids. The CDR3 here is CASSGIYEQYF. The CDR3 nucleotides read TGTGCCAGCTCAGGGATCTACGAGCAGTACTTC.